This TCR beta chain originates from a study of monozygotic twins with inflammatory bowel disease. Findings and limits, study-wide: With inverse Simpson as the measure, TCRbeta diversity was lower in IBD patients than in healthy co-twins.

About this clonotype itself: What it recognizes is unknown.

This CDR3 is 18 amino acids long. CDR1 is KGHSH, CDR2 LQKENI, per germline. Template switching introduced UMIs that contain a 6-nucleotide sample barcode. TCRdb derives one entry per CDR3 protein from the 5' RACE reads, leaving out DNA. Found here are roughly 200,000 distinct CDR3 sequences; the top ten clones hold 7.5% to 9.5%. This clonotype originated in a human donor with ulcerative colitis or Crohn's disease, or a healthy co-twin of an affected twin (not recorded which). The V and J genes are TRBV18 and TRBJ2-5; TCRdb names TRBD2, which stays unverified in the absence of DNA. Source material: blood. The CDR3 sequence is CASSPPSRGLAGGETQYF. Complete variable domain (other parts from reference TRBV18 and TRBJ2-5): NAGVMQNPRHLVRRRGQEARLRCSPMKGHSHVYWYRQLPEEGLKFMVYLQKENIIDESGMPKERFSAEFPKEGPSILRIQQVVRGDSAAYFCASSPPSRGLAGGETQYFGPGTRLLVL.